What follows are 2 T cell receptor beta chains derived from one specimen sequenced in a study of spatial heterogeneity in lung cancer. No antigen is known for these receptors. Study-level points and caveats: Counts of expanded intratumoral alpha and beta TCRs tracked tumor mutation counts.

TCRdb recomputed calls from the 5' RACE reads with MiXCR, one row per CDR3 protein. The table shows about 8,100 distinct CDR3 sequences, with 12% occurring only once. Time point noted: sample taken at primary tumor resection. Sequenced material: lung tumor tissue, taken at surgery. The receptors stem from a male donor with early-stage non-small cell lung cancer.

This clonotype has just one count. Since the library was made to target alpha chains, this beta chain is a stray read and its abundance is not meaningful. The gene calls are TRBV24-1 and TRBJ2-5; D might be TRBD2 (5 bases). The CDR3 is 14 amino acids. V lost 1 base and J 2 bases, leaving 7 bases between the germline ends. In germline, CDR1 is KGHDR, CDR2 SFDVKD. This CDR3 reads CATSDFGEQETQYF. DNA for the CDR3: TGTGCCACCAGTGATTTCGGGGAACAAGAGACCCAGTACTTC.

This clonotype was recorded at least ten times. In a library made to pick up alpha chains, this beta chain is a stray read with a size that means little. The gene calls are TRBV6-6 and TRBJ1-2; D call uncertain. The CDR3 contains 11 residues. V was trimmed by 4 bases and J by 14 bases, leaving 14 bases between them. Germline CDR1 MNHNY, CDR2 SVGAGI (reference sequence). Written as DNA, the CDR3 is TGTGCCAGCAGTTCCCGGACTAGAGGTACCTTC. Translating it yields CASSSRTRGTF.